A single sample gave rise to the 32 T cell receptor beta chains below, sequenced in a study of shared clonotypes between healthy human individuals. Clones were read by immunoSEQ multiplex PCR, and TCRdb kept only the in-frame ones, dropping some. The table lists roughly 2,300,000 clones, just under 95% of them singletons, with 0.3% to 0.4% in the top ten. Material for sequencing was naive CD4+ T cells from PBMCs. Subset specified: CD45RA+ positively selected. These receptors all stem from a young man in good health. Some clones in this sample may be carry-over from other donors' samples.

V gene TRBV5-1 combines with J gene TRBJ2-1; perhaps TRBD2 as D (6 bases). CDR1 and CDR2 (germline): SGHRS, YFSETQ. The ends were cut back, 3 bases at V and 4 bases at J, with 11 bases in the middle. CDR3 length equals 14 residues. In DNA form, the CDR3 reads TGCGCCAGCAGCTCGACCGGGACTTACAATGAGCAGTTCTTC. This encodes CASSSTGTYNEQFF. The full variable domain, in which reference TRBV5-1 and TRBJ2-1 provide the parts outside the CDR3, is KAGVTQTPRYLIKTRGQQVTLSCSPISGHRSVSWYQQTPGQGLQFLFEYFSETQRNKGNFPGRFSGRQFSNSRSEMNVSTLELGDSALYLCASSSTGTYNEQFFGPGTRLTVL.

The J gene is TRBJ2-5, the V gene TRBV6-5; D call uncertain. CDR1 and CDR2 (germline): MNHEY, SVGAGI. Deletions cut 0 bases from V and 1 base from J, with 3 bases between. This CDR3 region has 13 residues. CDR3: CASSYSFQETQYF. CDR3 nucleotides: TGTGCCAGCAGTTACTCATTCCAAGAGACCCAGTACTTC.

This rearrangement joins TRBV27 to TRBJ2-7; TRBD2 aligns across 10 bases. This CDR3 contains 15 residues. CDR1 is MNHEY, CDR2 SMNVEV, per germline (reference sequence). V shed 8 bases, J shed 0 bases, and the junction held 7 bases outside the gene matches. CDR3 sequence (DNA): TGTGCCAGCGGAACCGGGACTAGCGTCTCCTACGAGCAGTACTTC. Its translation is CASGTGTSVSYEQYF.

This clone was detected once. The V gene is TRBV18, the J gene TRBJ1-3, with D hard to call. The V gene lost 4 bases and the J gene lost 1 base, with 8 bases spanning the gap. The CDR3 is made up of 14 amino acids. Germline CDR1 is KGHSH and CDR2 is LQKENI. CDR3 coding DNA: TGTGCCAGCTCACTAGGGCCGTCTGGAAACACCATATATTTT. This encodes CASSLGPSGNTIYF. Variable domain in full (rest from reference TRBV18 and TRBJ1-3): NAGVMQNPRHLVRRRGQEARLRCSPMKGHSHVYWYRQLPEEGLKFMVYLQKENIIDESGMPKERFSAEFPKEGPSILRIQQVVRGDSAAYFCASSLGPSGNTIYFGEGSWLTVV.

V and J are TRBV28 and TRBJ1-1; 7 bases map to TRBD1. Per the germline V gene, CDR1 is MDHEN and CDR2 is SYDVKM. V shed 5 bases, J shed 1 base, and the junction held 7 bases outside the gene matches. CDR3 size: 15 residues. CDR3 nucleotides: TGTGCCAGCAGTACTATGACAGGGAAGAACACTGAAGCTTTCTTT. It codes for CASSTMTGKNTEAFF.

The chain has TRBV5-6 and TRBJ2-2; maybe TRBD1 (6 bases). CDR1 and CDR2 (germline): SGHDT, YYEEEE. Trimming stripped 4 bases from V and 4 bases from J, with 17 bases between. This CDR3 is 16 amino acids long. The CDR3 region has the DNA TGTGCCAGCAGCCAACGAGGCAGGGGAAGCACCGGGGAGCTGTTTTTT. Its translation: CASSQRGRGSTGELFF.

The CDR3 loop reads CASSESGQGRYEQYF. The CDR3 nucleotides read TGCGCCAGCAGTGAGTCGGGACAGGGTCGTTACGAGCAGTACTTC. The V and J genes are TRBV10-1 and TRBJ2-7, with 9 bases lining up with TRBD1. The CDR3 consists of 15 residues. The V gene's germline CDR1 is WNHNN and CDR2 SYGVQD (reference sequence). V was pared by 0 bases and J by 4 bases, with 4 bases of the junction left unmatched.

The V and J genes are TRBV15 and TRBJ2-5; D not resolved. Germline V gene sequence: CDR1 LNHNV, CDR2 YYDKDF (reference sequence). The CDR3 is 13 amino acids. The V and J ends lost 5 bases and 4 bases respectively, with 11 bases between them. The CDR3 region is CATSARKAETQYF. The CDR3 DNA sequence: TGTGCCACCAGCGCTAGGAAGGCAGAGACCCAGTACTTC.

This chain links TRBV5-1 with TRBJ1-4; tentative D call: TRBD1 (5 bases). Trimming pared 7 bases from V and 8 bases from J, leaving 18 bases between. The CDR3 covers 14 residues. Germline values: CDR1 SGHRS, CDR2 YFSETQ. The CDR3 nucleotides are TGCGCCAGCGGCCGGGGGGTCGGTCGGGAAAAACTGTTTTTT. Translated: CASGRGVGREKLFF.

The V gene is TRBV7-2, the J gene TRBJ2-7, with a weak D call TRBD2 (5 bases). CDR1 is SGHTA and CDR2 is FQGNSA in the germline V gene. V shed 1 base and J shed 9 bases, with 19 bases lying between them. The CDR3 sequence is 15 residues long. The CDR3 is CASSLEGGAGVGQYF. The CDR3 DNA sequence: TGTGCCAGCAGCTTAGAGGGTGGAGCCGGGGTCGGGCAGTACTTC.

J is TRBJ1-2 and V is TRBV5-1; maybe TRBD1 (5 bases). CDR1 is SGHRS, CDR2 YFSETQ, per germline. The CDR3 is 13 amino acids. V lost 0 bases, J lost 6 bases, and 9 bases lay in between. CDR3 in amino acids: CASSLAGKDGYTF. The CDR3 bases are TGCGCCAGCAGCTTGGCAGGGAAGGATGGCTACACCTTC.

The genes are TRBV7-2 and TRBJ2-1, with 9 bases identical to TRBD2. The germline V gene encodes CDR1 SGHTA and CDR2 FQGNSA. Trimming at V came to 2 bases and at J to 8 bases, leaving 4 bases not matched to a gene. This CDR3 is 14 amino acids long. The DNA of the CDR3 is TGTGCCAGCAGCTTACGCGGGAGGGCCGATGAGCAGTTCTTC. Protein sequence: CASSLRGRADEQFF.

The chain joins TRBV9 to TRBJ2-6, with 8 positions matching TRBD1. Per germline, CDR1 SGDLS and CDR2 YYNGEE. The ends lost 3 bases at V and 3 bases at J; junction bases unmatched: 11. This CDR3 contains 18 residues. CDR3 sequence: CASSAGQGPFLGANVLTF. The CDR3 DNA reads TGTGCCAGCAGCGCAGGACAGGGTCCCTTTCTTGGGGCCAACGTCCTGACTTTC.

The V gene is TRBV6-5, the J gene TRBJ1-2; the match to TRBD1 covers 8 bases. CDR1 is MNHEY, CDR2 SVGAGI, per germline. CDR3 size: 15 residues. Trimming at V came to 5 bases and at J to 2 bases, leaving 7 bases not matched to a gene. CDR3 sequence (DNA): TGTGCCAGCAGTGGACAGGGACAGACGAACTATGGCTACACCTTC. Translation gives CASSGQGQTNYGYTF.

This chain links TRBV6-1 with TRBJ1-4; maybe TRBD1 (6 bases). This CDR3 spans 14 amino acids. CDR1 and CDR2 from the germline V gene are MNHNS and SASEGT. Trimming removed 5 bases from V and 4 bases from J, with 11 bases in between. CDR3 residues: CASSPGGGNEKLFF. The CDR3 DNA reads as TGTGCCAGCAGTCCCGGGGGCGGTAATGAAAAACTGTTTTTT.

This chain connects TRBV2 to TRBJ1-5, with D possibly TRBD1 on 6 matching bases. Trimming cost V 7 bases and J 4 bases, with 20 bases left between them. Germline V gene lookup returns CDR1 SNHLY and CDR2 FYNNEI. The CDR3 runs 16 residues. CDR3 coding DNA: TGTGCCAGCAATAGACAGGAGACAGCCTTTAATCAGCCCCAGCATTTT. The encoded protein is CASNRQETAFNQPQHF.

V and J are TRBV27 and TRBJ1-4; the match to TRBD1 covers 7 bases. V gave up 8 bases and J gave up 1 base; unmatched junction bases: 7. There are 15 residues in the CDR3. CDR1 is MNHEY, CDR2 SMNVEV, per germline (reference sequence). DNA of the CDR3: TGTGCCAGCCGAAAAGGGGGCGGAACTAATGAAAAACTGTTTTTT. Translation: CASRKGGGTNEKLFF.

This chain links TRBV11-2 with TRBJ2-5; 7 bases agree with TRBD1. The J call may be mistaken, given a closer DNA end match to TRBJ2-7. CDR3 size: 14 residues. Germline V CDR1 and CDR2: SGHAT, FQNNGV. CDR3 DNA: TGTGCCAGCAGGGCATGGACAGGTCGGTTCGAGCAGTACTTC. Residues: CASRAWTGRFEQYF.

The genes are TRBV9 and TRBJ2-3; D perhaps matches TRBD2 (6 bases). The V gene's germline CDR1 is SGDLS and CDR2 YYNGEE. The CDR3 covers 16 residues. V lost 1 base and J lost 2, with 14 bases in between. The CDR3 nucleotides are TGTGCCAGCAGCGTAAGGGGTGCGGGGCACACAGATACGCAGTATTTT. Its protein is CASSVRGAGHTDTQYF.

The chain joins TRBV28 to TRBJ1-2; no firm D call. Trimming pared 2 bases from V and 3 bases from J, leaving 7 bases between. CDR1 and CDR2 from the germline V gene are MDHEN and SYDVKM. This CDR3 region has 13 residues. The CDR3 DNA reads TGTGCCAGCAGTTTAAGACCGCACTATGGCTACACCTTC. This translates into CASSLRPHYGYTF.

The V call is TRBV18, the J call TRBJ2-7; 7 bases are shared with TRBD1. Germline CDR1 reads KGHSH; CDR2 reads LQKENI. J was trimmed by 0 bases and V by 3 bases; bases with no gene match: 11. This CDR3 has 17 residues. The CDR3 spells CASSPSFRQGSSYEQYF. The CDR3 DNA is TGTGCCAGCTCACCTAGTTTTAGACAGGGTAGCTCCTACGAGCAGTACTTC.

V is TRBV28 and J is TRBJ2-1; tentatively, D is TRBD2 (6 bases). This CDR3 contains 13 residues. The germline V gene encodes CDR1 MDHEN and CDR2 SYDVKM. V was clipped by 5 bases and J by 7 bases, with 12 bases between them. CDR3 loop: CASSRLAPNEQFF. CDR3 sequence (DNA): TGTGCCAGCAGTCGGCTAGCGCCTAATGAGCAGTTCTTC.

The chain employs TRBV15 and TRBJ1-4; D ambiguous. Looked up from germline, CDR1 is LNHNV and CDR2 is YYDKDF (reference sequence). V lost 0 bases and J lost 7, with 12 bases in between. CDR3 length equals 15 residues. Written as DNA, the CDR3 is TGTGCCACCAGCAGAGATCACATGGAGGGTGAAAAACTGTTTTTT. It encodes CATSRDHMEGEKLFF.

The chain links TRBV7-2 to TRBJ1-1; no definite D call. The CDR3 extends over 12 amino acids. CDR1 and CDR2 (germline): SGHTA, FQGNSA. Trimming took off 5 bases at V and 6 bases at J, with 10 bases between the two ends. CDR3 in amino acids: CASSTPFPEAFF. The DNA for the CDR3 is TGTGCCAGCAGCACGCCGTTCCCTGAAGCTTTCTTT.

The rearrangement links TRBV27 to TRBJ2-7; D might be TRBD1 (7 bases). V lost 6 bases and J 6 bases, leaving 15 bases between the germline ends. The CDR3 has 13 amino acids. Germline loops: CDR1 MNHEY, CDR2 SMNVEV (reference sequence). The CDR3 sequence is CASSPGGRREQYF. DNA for the CDR3: TGTGCCAGCAGCCCAGGGGGGAGGCGCGAGCAGTACTTC.

This clone was picked up one time. This chain uses TRBV18 with TRBJ2-1, with D uncertain. The V gene's germline CDR1 is KGHSH and CDR2 LQKENI. The CDR3 runs 15 residues. Trimming shortened V by 0 bases and J by 2 bases, and 8 bases separated the two germline ends. CDR3 DNA sequence: TGTGCCAGCTCACCACCAAACTACCCCTACAATGAGCAGTTCTTC. It translates to CASSPPNYPYNEQFF. The complete variable domain, with remaining parts taken from reference TRBV18 and TRBJ2-1, reads NAGVMQNPRHLVRRRGQEARLRCSPMKGHSHVYWYRQLPEEGLKFMVYLQKENIIDESGMPKERFSAEFPKEGPSILRIQQVVRGDSAAYFCASSPPNYPYNEQFFGPGTRLTVL.

A word on this clone: Other DNA sequences of this sample code for an identical CDR3. The chain has TRBV5-1 and TRBJ2-5, with D tentatively TRBD1 (6 bases). V was shortened by 4 bases and J by 1 base, with 11 bases between the two germline ends. The germline CDR1 and CDR2 sequences are SGHRS and YFSETQ. The CDR3 spans 14 residues. CDR3 residues: CASSLGTSQETQYF. For the CDR3, the DNA is TGCGCCAGCAGCCTGGGGACAAGCCAAGAGACCCAGTACTTC. Variable domain in full (rest from reference TRBV5-1 and TRBJ2-5): KAGVTQTPRYLIKTRGQQVTLSCSPISGHRSVSWYQQTPGQGLQFLFEYFSETQRNKGNFPGRFSGRQFSNSRSEMNVSTLELGDSALYLCASSLGTSQETQYFGPGTRLLVL.

This clone appeared a single time. The chain uses TRBV6-4 and TRBJ2-3; 10 bases align to TRBD2. The germline V gene encodes CDR1 MRHNA and CDR2 SNTAGT. Unmatched junction bases numbered 1, after V lost 2 bases and J lost 2 bases. The CDR3 extends over 15 amino acids. In nucleotides, the CDR3 is TGTGCCAGCAGTGACACTAGCGGGACCACAGATACGCAGTATTTT. Protein: CASSDTSGTTDTQYF.

Regarding this clone: This same CDR3 is encoded by further DNA sequences in the sample. This chain connects TRBV5-1 to TRBJ2-5, with TRBD2 matching over 14 bases. This CDR3 is built from 15 residues. Germline values: CDR1 SGHRS, CDR2 YFSETQ. V dropped 4 bases and J dropped 4; count of bases not matched to a gene: 3. CDR3 in amino acids: CASSPGLAGVETQYF. As DNA, the CDR3 is TGCGCCAGCAGCCCGGGACTAGCGGGAGTAGAGACCCAGTACTTC.

The gene calls are TRBV10-2 and TRBJ2-1; D may be TRBD1 or TRBD2 (5 bases each). Germline V CDR1 and CDR2: WSHSY, SAAADI. The CDR3 is made up of 12 amino acids. Trimming removed 8 bases at V and 5 bases at J, with 10 bases between. The chain's CDR3 is CASGGPNNEQFF. CDR3 nucleotides: TGCGCCAGCGGGGGACCAAACAATGAGCAGTTCTTC.

V and J are TRBV15 and TRBJ2-5, with a weak D call TRBD1 (6 bases). Germline CDR1 LNHNV, CDR2 YYDKDF (reference sequence). The CDR3 has 16 residues. V gave up 1 base and J gave up 2 bases, with 14 bases separating them. Written as DNA, the CDR3 is TGTGCCACCAGCAGAGCCCCACAGGGTGGACAAGAGACCCAGTACTTC. It translates to CATSRAPQGGQETQYF.

This clone was counted between two and nine times. The chain employs TRBV7-2 and TRBJ1-5; D gene uncertain. Trimming took 5 bases from V and 3 from J, leaving 11 bases between them. The CDR3 runs 14 residues. Germline V lookup: CDR1 SGHTA, CDR2 FQGNSA. DNA for the CDR3: TGTGCCAGCAGCCACCGGGGATCCAATCAGCCCCAGCATTTT. This codes for CASSHRGSNQPQHF.